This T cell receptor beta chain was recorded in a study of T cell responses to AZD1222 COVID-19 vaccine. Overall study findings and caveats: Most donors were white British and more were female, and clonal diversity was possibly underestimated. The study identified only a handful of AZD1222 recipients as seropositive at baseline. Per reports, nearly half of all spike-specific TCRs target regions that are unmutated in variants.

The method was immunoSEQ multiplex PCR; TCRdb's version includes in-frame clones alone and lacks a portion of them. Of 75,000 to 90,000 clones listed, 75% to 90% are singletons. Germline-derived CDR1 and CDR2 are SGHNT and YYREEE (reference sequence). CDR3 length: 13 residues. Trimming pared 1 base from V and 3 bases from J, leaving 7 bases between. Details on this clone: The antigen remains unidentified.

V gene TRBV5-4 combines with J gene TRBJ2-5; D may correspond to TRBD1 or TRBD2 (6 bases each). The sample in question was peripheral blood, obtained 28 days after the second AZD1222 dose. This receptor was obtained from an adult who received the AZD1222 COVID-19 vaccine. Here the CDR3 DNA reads TGTGCCAGCAGCTTGAGGGGGGAAGAGACCCAGTACTTC. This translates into CASSLRGEETQYF.